This T cell receptor (beta chain) was sequenced for a study of blood T cells in healthy people across ages. Germline loops: CDR1 MNHNS, CDR2 SASEGT. This CDR3 is 17 amino acids long. Unmatched junction bases numbered 13, after V lost 6 bases and J lost 2 bases. Through a sample-barcoded 5' primer and a J-beta primer mix, a second PCR was run for about 7 to 12 cycles. Every single cDNA molecule received a tag from a template-switch adaptor with 12 random nucleotides. A single record per CDR3 protein comes from TCRdb applying MiXCR to the 5' RACE reads. Of about a million distinct CDR3 sequences in the sample, 45% to 60% were seen once. Study findings and constraints: Estimated diversity, derived from one million T cells, was regarded as an underestimate.

Individuals who donated were healthy Caucasians from Russia aged roughly 6 to 95. The authors isolated at least 6.5 million PBMCs per sample. This clonotype was seen only a few times. The antigen is undetermined. This rearrangement joins TRBV6-1 to TRBJ2-7; 10 nucleotides agree with TRBD2. The receptor's source is a woman aged 60-75 years in good health. Sequencing used blood. DNA of the CDR3: TGTGCCAGCAGGAAAGGGGATAGCGGGAGGAGAACCTACGAGCAGTACTTC. It specifies CASRKGDSGRRTYEQYF.